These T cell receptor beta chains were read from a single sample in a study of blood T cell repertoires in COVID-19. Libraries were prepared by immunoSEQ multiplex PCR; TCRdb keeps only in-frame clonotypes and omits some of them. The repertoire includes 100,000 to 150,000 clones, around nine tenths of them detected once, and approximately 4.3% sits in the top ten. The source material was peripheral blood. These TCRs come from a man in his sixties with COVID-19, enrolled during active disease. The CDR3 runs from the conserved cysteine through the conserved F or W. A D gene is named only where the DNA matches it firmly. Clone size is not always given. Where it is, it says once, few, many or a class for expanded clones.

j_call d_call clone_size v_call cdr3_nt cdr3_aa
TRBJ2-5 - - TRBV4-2 TGTGCCAGCAGCCAAGGTGCCAAGGGAGGTGAGACCCAGTACTTC CASSQGAKGGETQYF
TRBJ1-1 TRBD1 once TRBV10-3 TGTGCCACCAGGACAGGAAGGAACACTGAAGCTTTCTTT CATRTGRNTEAFF
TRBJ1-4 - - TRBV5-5 TGTGCCAGCAGCGGGCACGTCGGAGGGAACGAAAAACTGTTTTTT CASSGHVGGNEKLFF
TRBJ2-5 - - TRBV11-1 TGTGCCAGCAGCCAGAACCAAGAGACCCAGTACTTC CASSQNQETQYF
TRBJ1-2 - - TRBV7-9 TGTGCCAGCAGCCAATCCCACAGGCTTGGCTACACCTTC CASSQSHRLGYTF
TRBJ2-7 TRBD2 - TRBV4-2 TGTGCCAGCAGCCAAGATGTGACTAGCGGGAACTACGAGCAGTACTTC CASSQDVTSGNYEQYF
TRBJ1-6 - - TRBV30 TGTGCCTGCCTGACAAGCTCCTATAATTCACCCCTCCACTTT CACLTSSYNSPLHF
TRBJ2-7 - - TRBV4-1 TGCGCCAGCAGCCAAGCGGGACTGGACTCCTACGAGCAGTACTTC CASSQAGLDSYEQYF
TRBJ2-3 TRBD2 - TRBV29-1 TGCAGCGTTCTGTCACTAGCGGGGGTAAACACAGATACGCAGTATTTT CSVLSLAGVNTDTQYF
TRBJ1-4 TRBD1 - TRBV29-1 TGCAGCGTTGCAGGGGGTGGTGAAAAACTGTTTTTT CSVAGGGEKLFF
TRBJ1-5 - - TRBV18 TGTGCCAGCTCACCCCCCGGACAGACCAATCAGCCCCAGCATTTT CASSPPGQTNQPQHF
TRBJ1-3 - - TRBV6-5 TGTGCCAGCAGCCGGGACACTCAACGGGGCACCATATATTTT CASSRDTQRGTIYF
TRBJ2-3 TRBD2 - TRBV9 TGTGCCAGCAGCGGAATAGCGGGGCACACAGATACGCAGTATTTT CASSGIAGHTDTQYF
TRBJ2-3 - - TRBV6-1 TGTGCCAGCAGTCCCTGGAAGGGAGTCCCAGATACGCAGTATTTT CASSPWKGVPDTQYF